The 18 T cell receptor beta chains reported below all come from one sample, sequenced in a study of technical replicates of blood from several donors. TCRdb's copy holds only in-frame clones and misses some; the assay was immunoSEQ multiplex PCR. Seen here are roughly 62,000 clones, about 95% observed once, and the top ten hold 2.5% to 3.5%. The specimen was PBMCs. The receptors were sampled from a human donor in good health. Some clones in this sample may be carry-over from other donors' samples.

The chain uses TRBV6-5 and TRBJ2-7; a possible D gene is TRBD2 (6 bases). V lost 1 base, J lost 5 bases, and 12 bases lay in between. CDR1 is MNHEY, CDR2 SVGAGI, per germline. The CDR3 spans 14 residues. The DNA of the CDR3 is TGTGCCAGCAGTTACTTTAGGGGAGGAAACGAGCAGTACTTC. Encoded protein: CASSYFRGGNEQYF.

The rearrangement links TRBV7-2 to TRBJ1-1; D remains ambiguous. The CDR3 has 15 residues. V lost 2 bases and J 1 base, leaving 11 bases between the germline ends. From germline, CDR1 is SGHTA and CDR2 FQGNSA. As DNA, the CDR3 is TGTGCCAGCAGCTTATACGGTTCTGGGAACACTGAAGCTTTCTTT. Its protein is CASSLYGSGNTEAFF.

The genes are TRBV9 and TRBJ1-5; D ambiguous. The germline V gene has CDR1 SGDLS and CDR2 YYNGEE. V was shortened by 2 bases and J by 3 bases, with 6 bases between the two germline ends. The CDR3 runs 13 residues. CDR3 sequence: CASSVSDNQPQHF. CDR3 DNA sequence: TGTGCCAGCAGCGTTAGTGACAATCAGCCCCAGCATTTT.

This sequence joins TRBV10-3 and TRBJ1-3, with D maybe TRBD1 (6 bases). V was clipped by 3 bases and J by 4 bases, with 13 bases between them. The CDR3 length is 15 residues. Germline CDR1 reads ENHRY; CDR2 reads SYGVKD. CDR3 amino acids: CAISDGGQRGNTIYF. The DNA of the CDR3 is TGTGCCATCAGTGATGGGGGCCAACGCGGAAACACCATATATTTT.

The V call is TRBV9, the J call TRBJ2-2, with 9 bases aligning to TRBD2. Germline values: CDR1 SGDLS, CDR2 YYNGEE. V shed 2 bases, J shed 1 base, and the junction held 3 bases outside the gene matches. CDR3 length equals 16 residues. This chain's CDR3 is CASSVRLAENTGELFF. The CDR3 coding sequence is TGTGCCAGCAGCGTGAGACTAGCGGAGAACACCGGGGAGCTGTTTTTT.

This clone was seen just once. This chain connects TRBV30 to TRBJ2-2, with D perhaps matching TRBD2 (5 bases). The germline V and J ends were trimmed by 4 bases and 1 base, with 7 bases remaining between them. The germline V gene encodes CDR1 GTSNPN and CDR2 SVGIG (reference sequence). This CDR3 is 13 amino acids long. This CDR3 reads CAWNEGNTGELFF. As DNA, the CDR3 is TGTGCCTGGAACGAGGGGAACACCGGGGAGCTGTTTTTT.

This chain connects TRBV7-2 to TRBJ2-4; D remains unclear. The V and J ends lost 5 bases and 2 bases respectively, with 19 bases between them. Germline CDR1 SGHTA, CDR2 FQGNSA. The CDR3 has 17 residues. CDR3: CASSVSATAVSKNIQYF. The CDR3 nucleotides are TGTGCCAGCAGCGTCAGCGCGACCGCGGTCTCCAAAAACATTCAGTACTTC.

In this sample, this clone turned up a few times. The gene calls are TRBV6-4 and TRBJ2-3, with 8 nucleotides matching TRBD1. V lost 6 bases, J lost 1 base, and 3 bases stayed unmatched. Germline-derived CDR1 and CDR2 are MRHNA and SNTAGT. The CDR3 contains 14 residues. The DNA of the CDR3 is TGTGCCAGCAGCTTGACAGGGGGCACAGATACGCAGTATTTT. Translated: CASSLTGGTDTQYF.

The chain employs TRBV11-3 and TRBJ2-6; D possibly corresponds to TRBD1 (6 bases). The CDR3 is 17 amino acids. Trimming left V 5 bases short and J 2 bases short, with 16 bases between. Per the germline V gene, CDR1 is SGHNT and CDR2 is YENEEA. The CDR3 spells CASSLRQERPGANVLTF. CDR3 nucleotides: TGTGCCAGCAGCCTCAGACAGGAAAGGCCTGGGGCCAACGTCCTGACTTTC.

This chain joins TRBV12-5 and TRBJ2-2, with a weak D call TRBD2 (6 bases). Between the trimmed V and J ends, which lost 11 bases and 2 bases, there was a span of 21 bases. The CDR3 is made up of 16 amino acids. From germline, CDR1 is LGHNT and CDR2 FRNRAP. The CDR3 is CARDRRVAANTGELFF. The CDR3 DNA is TGTGCTCGTGACCGGAGGGTAGCGGCTAACACCGGGGAGCTGTTTTTT.

The chain has TRBV9 and TRBJ1-1; no firm D call. Trimming pared 3 bases from V and 1 base from J, leaving 10 bases between. There are 14 residues in the CDR3. In germline, CDR1 is SGDLS, CDR2 YYNGEE. The CDR3: CASSAQVGNTEAFF. The CDR3 region has the DNA TGTGCCAGCAGCGCCCAGGTGGGGAACACTGAAGCTTTCTTT. Together with reference TRBV9 and TRBJ1-1, the CDR3 gives the full variable domain: DSGVTQTPKHLITATGQRVTLRCSPRSGDLSVYWYQQSLDQGLQFLIQYYNGEERAKGNILERFSAQQFPDLHSELNLSSLELGDSALYFCASSAQVGNTEAFFGQGTRLTVV.

The chain has TRBV7-3 and TRBJ1-6, with a tentative D call TRBD1 (6 bases). Germline V gives CDR1 SGHTA, CDR2 FQGTGA. CDR3 size: 14 residues. Trimming left V 2 bases short and J 9 bases short, with 11 bases between. CDR3 DNA: TGTGCCAGCAGCTTAGGGGACATTACTTCACCCCTCCACTTT. This gives the protein CASSLGDITSPLHF. Variable domain in full (rest from reference TRBV7-3 and TRBJ1-6): GAGVSQTPSNKVTEKGKYVELRCDPISGHTALYWYRQSLGQGPEFLIYFQGTGAADDSGLPNDRFFAVRPEGSVSTLKIQRTERGDSAVYLCASSLGDITSPLHFGNGTRLTVT.

The rearrangement joins TRBV5-1 to TRBJ2-2; TRBD1 aligns across 11 bases. The CDR3 has 15 residues. With 3 bases clipped from V and 4 bases from J, the junction kept 2 bases outside the gene matches. CDR1 is SGHRS, CDR2 YFSETQ, per germline. The CDR3 loop is CASSSGTGGTGELFF. CDR3 nucleotides: TGCGCCAGCAGCTCCGGGACAGGGGGCACCGGGGAGCTGTTTTTT.

As regards this clone: The same CDR3 arises from other DNA sequences in this sample as well. V gene TRBV9 combines with J gene TRBJ1-1; D is unclear. Germline CDR1 and CDR2: SGDLS and YYNGEE. The CDR3 consists of 15 residues. The germline V and J ends were trimmed by 0 bases and 0 bases, with 9 bases remaining between them. The CDR3 DNA is TGTGCCAGCAGCGTAGGGGCCCTGATGAACACTGAAGCTTTCTTT. Its translation: CASSVGALMNTEAFF.

This clone was detected only once. The V gene is TRBV7-9, the J gene TRBJ2-5, with 7 positions matching TRBD1. Germline CDR1 and CDR2: SEHNR and FQNEAQ (reference sequence). This CDR3 contains 14 residues. J lost 3 bases, V lost 6 bases, and 7 bases had no gene match. The CDR3, as DNA: TGTGCCAGCAGACACCGGGACAGAAAAGAGACCCAGTACTTC. It translates to CASRHRDRKETQYF. The variable domain in full, completed from reference TRBV7-9 and TRBJ2-5, reads DTGVSQNPRHKITKRGQNVTFRCDPISEHNRLYWYRQTLGQGPEFLTYFQNEAQLEKSRLLSDRFSAERPKGSFSTLEIQRTEQGDSAMYLCASRHRDRKETQYFGPGTRLLVL.

The gene calls are TRBV7-9 and TRBJ2-1; 13 bases agree with TRBD2. V lost 4 bases, J lost 12 bases, and 12 bases stayed unmatched. The CDR3 sequence is 16 residues long. The V gene's germline CDR1 is SEHNR and CDR2 FQNEAQ (reference sequence). CDR3: CASSSYRTSGREAQFF. Here the CDR3 DNA reads TGTGCCAGCAGCTCGTACAGGACTAGCGGGAGAGAGGCGCAGTTCTTC.

This clone has only a few counts. The chain employs TRBV7-9 and TRBJ2-3; 10 nucleotides line up with TRBD1. CDR1 SEHNR and CDR2 FQNEAQ come from the germline V gene (reference sequence). V gave up 5 bases and J gave up 4 bases; unmatched junction bases: 0. The CDR3 loop spans 13 amino acids. CDR3 coding DNA: TGTGCCAGCAGCGACAGGGGGCCAGATACGCAGTATTTT. As protein: CASSDRGPDTQYF.

The CDR3 is CASSLAGSGAQYF. The CDR3 coding sequence is TGTGCCAGCAGCTTAGCTGGGTCGGGGGCCCAGTACTTC. This sequence joins TRBV11-1 and TRBJ2-5; TRBD2 is a possible D gene (6 bases). The V end lost 0 bases, the J end lost 9 bases, and 11 bases lay between the germline ends. Germline CDR1 reads SGHAT; CDR2 reads FQDESV (reference sequence). The CDR3 totals 13 residues.